Shown below are 17 T cell receptor beta chains from a single sample sequenced in a study of cytomegalovirus exposure and HLA in healthy donors. The PCR was carried out with 60 Vbeta primers and 13 Jbeta primers. TCRdb keeps only in-frame clones here, not all; method: immunoSEQ multiplex PCR. Of 90,000 to 150,000 clones listed, about 80% were seen once; the top ten hold around 12%. The sample comprised PBMCs. The receptors derive from a woman between 40 and 55 years old in good health and CMV-seropositive.

The chain employs TRBV6-5 and TRBJ1-1, with D unresolved. Trimming pared 2 bases from V and 1 base from J, leaving 5 bases between. Per germline, CDR1 MNHEY and CDR2 SVGAGI. This CDR3 comprises 13 residues. The CDR3 reads CASSYRGNTEAFF. CDR3 sequence (DNA): TGTGCCAGCAGTTACAGAGGGAACACTGAAGCTTTCTTT.

This sequence joins TRBV27 and TRBJ2-7; D unclear. The CDR3 is 13 amino acids. Germline loops: CDR1 MNHEY, CDR2 SMNVEV (reference sequence). Trimming pared 4 bases from V and 1 base from J, leaving 8 bases between. The CDR3 nucleotides read TGTGCCAGCAGTTCGAGGCTGTCCTACGAGCAGTACTTC. It translates to CASSSRLSYEQYF.

The V gene is TRBV19, the J gene TRBJ1-2, with TRBD1 matching 12 bases. CDR3 length: 14 residues. V gave up 4 bases and J gave up 8 bases; unmatched junction bases: 5. Germline CDR1 and CDR2: LNHDA and SQIVND (reference sequence). CDR3 loop: CASSTYGTGGGYTF. CDR3 nucleotide sequence: TGTGCCAGTAGTACCTACGGGACAGGGGGCGGCTACACCTTC. Complete variable domain (other parts from reference TRBV19 and TRBJ1-2): DGGITQSPKYLFRKEGQNVTLSCEQNLNHDAMYWYRQDPGQGLRLIYYSQIVNDFQKGDIAEGYSVSREKKESFPLTVTSAQKNPTAFYLCASSTYGTGGGYTFGSGTRLTVV.

This chain uses TRBV30 with TRBJ1-5; 10 bases map to TRBD1. With V trimmed by 5 bases and J by 5 bases, 6 bases remained unmatched. Germline V gene lookup returns CDR1 GTSNPN and CDR2 SVGIG (reference sequence). This CDR3 has 14 residues. CDR3: CAWDRDRGHQPQHF. The CDR3 DNA follows: TGTGCCTGGGACCGGGACAGGGGACATCAGCCCCAGCATTTT.

The V gene is TRBV5-1, the J gene TRBJ1-3, with 7 bases identical to TRBD1. The CDR3 totals 15 residues. Germline V gene lookup returns CDR1 SGHRS and CDR2 YFSETQ. J was trimmed by 0 bases and V by 4 bases; bases with no gene match: 4. The CDR3 coding sequence is TGCGCCAGCAGCGGGGGGACAGCCTCTGGAAACACCATATATTTT. Protein product: CASSGGTASGNTIYF.

The chain recombines TRBV19 with TRBJ1-3, with D unclear. Germline values: CDR1 LNHDA, CDR2 SQIVND (reference sequence). V lost 7 bases and J lost 0, with 16 bases in between. The CDR3 extends over 16 amino acids. The chain's CDR3 is CASKSGRQNSGNTIYF. CDR3 in DNA: TGTGCCAGTAAGAGCGGCCGACAAAACTCTGGAAACACCATATATTTT.

This sequence joins TRBV19 and TRBJ1-1; 8 bases fit TRBD1. Germline V gene sequence: CDR1 LNHDA, CDR2 SQIVND (reference sequence). J lost 1 base, V lost 6 bases, and 4 bases had no gene match. The CDR3 has 14 amino acids. As DNA, the CDR3 is TGTGCCAGTAGAAAGGACAGGGCGAACACTGAAGCTTTCTTT. Translating it yields CASRKDRANTEAFF.

About this clone itself: A read error may produce the germline difference seen at one junction end. The V call is TRBV7-7, the J call TRBJ2-1, with 7 bases aligning to TRBD1. Germline lookup yields CDR1 SSHAT and CDR2 FNYEAQ (reference sequence). The length of the CDR3 is 13 residues. For the CDR3, the DNA is TGTGCTAGCAGCCTCGACAGGGATAATGAGCAGTTCTTC. Translation gives CASSLDRDNEQFF.

The V call is TRBV2, the J call TRBJ1-1; 8 bases align to TRBD1. J was trimmed by 4 bases and V by 5 bases; bases with no gene match: 6. Germline V CDR1 and CDR2: SNHLY, FYNNEI. The CDR3 spans 14 residues. The CDR3 sequence is CASSRTGPGTEAFF. The CDR3 DNA is TGTGCCAGCAGTCGGACAGGGCCGGGCACTGAAGCTTTCTTT.

This chain links TRBV27 with TRBJ1-4; D is perhaps TRBD1 (5 bases). Between the trimmed V and J ends, which lost 3 bases and 3 bases, there was a span of 17 bases. Germline loops: CDR1 MNHEY, CDR2 SMNVEV (reference sequence). The CDR3 is made up of 17 amino acids. The CDR3 DNA follows: TGTGCCAGCAGTTTTAGGAGGGGATCCGGGGCTAATGAAAAACTGTTTTTT. Residues: CASSFRRGSGANEKLFF.

The CDR3 region is CASTPHRGLYGYTF. The DNA for the CDR3 is TGTGCCAGCACCCCACACAGGGGTTTATATGGCTACACCTTC. This chain connects TRBV6-1 to TRBJ1-2; 7 bases agree with TRBD1. In germline, CDR1 is MNHNS, CDR2 SASEGT. This CDR3 has 14 amino acids. V shed 7 bases, J shed 5 bases, and the junction held 10 bases outside the gene matches.

This chain connects TRBV6-5 to TRBJ1-3, with a tentative D call TRBD1 (5 bases). Germline assignment: CDR1 MNHEY and CDR2 SVGAGI. The CDR3 runs 13 residues. V lost 6 bases and J 3 bases, leaving 9 bases between the germline ends. CDR3 sequence reads: CASRGLDGNTIYF. For the CDR3, the DNA is TGTGCCAGCAGGGGACTGGATGGAAACACCATATATTTT.

This clone was recorded once. V usage is TRBV7-2 and J usage is TRBJ1-2; a possible D gene is TRBD1 (5 bases). The CDR3 length is 14 residues. Per the germline V gene, CDR1 is SGHTA and CDR2 is FQGNSA. The germline V and J ends were trimmed by 1 base and 7 bases, with 13 bases remaining between them. CDR3 sequence reads: CASSLDSTGGGYTF. CDR3 nucleotides: TGTGCCAGCAGCTTAGACAGCACCGGGGGTGGCTACACCTTC. The full variable domain, completed using reference TRBV7-2 and TRBJ1-2, is GAGVSQSPSNKVTEKGKDVELRCDPISGHTALYWYRQSLGQGLEFLIYFQGNSAPDKSGLPSDRFSAERTGGSVSTLTIQRTQQEDSAVYLCASSLDSTGGGYTFGSGTRLTVV.

V usage is TRBV2 and J usage is TRBJ1-5; D is possibly TRBD1 (6 bases). Germline V gene data show CDR1 as SNHLY and CDR2 as FYNNEI. CDR3 length: 15 amino acids. With 8 bases removed from V and 4 bases from J, the gap between germline ends came to 18 bases. The CDR3 DNA is TGTGCCAGCTCTGGCGTCGGGGGGCAGAATCAGCCCCAGCATTTT. It encodes CASSGVGGQNQPQHF.

The rearrangement uses TRBV6-4 and TRBJ1-6; the D is unclear. The CDR3 contains 13 residues. Germline CDR1 and CDR2: MRHNA and SNTAGT. V was shortened by 3 bases and J by 7 bases, with 7 bases between the two germline ends. CDR3 DNA: TGTGCCAGCAGTGAGATCACAAATTCACCCCTCCACTTT. It translates to CASSEITNSPLHF.

This chain connects TRBV7-2 to TRBJ1-5; TRBD1 matches 9 bases. J was trimmed by 6 bases and V by 5 bases; bases with no gene match: 8. Per germline, CDR1 SGHTA and CDR2 FQGNSA. The CDR3 consists of 15 residues. The CDR3 spells CASSAVDRGSQPQHF. The CDR3 nucleotides are TGTGCCAGCAGCGCCGTGGACAGGGGAAGTCAGCCCCAGCATTTT.

This chain joins TRBV18 and TRBJ2-6; perhaps TRBD1 as D (6 bases). The CDR3 covers 16 residues. Deletions cut 4 bases from V and 1 base from J, with 11 bases between. Per the germline V gene, CDR1 is KGHSH and CDR2 is LQKENI. The CDR3 sequence: CASSQNRVSGANVLTF. The CDR3, as DNA: TGTGCCAGCTCACAAAACAGGGTTTCTGGGGCCAACGTCCTGACTTTC. Supplemented by reference TRBV18 and TRBJ2-6, the full variable domain reads NAGVMQNPRHLVRRRGQEARLRCSPMKGHSHVYWYRQLPEEGLKFMVYLQKENIIDESGMPKERFSAEFPKEGPSILRIQQVVRGDSAAYFCASSQNRVSGANVLTFGAGSRLTVL.